This entry is about one TCR beta chain. Its antigen is currently unknown. Using immunoSEQ multiplex PCR, the repertoire was profiled, and TCRdb retains in-frame clones only, with some absent. The sample includes a few million clones, over 85% seen only once; the top ten take under 0.15%. The data stem from a study of shared clonotypes between healthy human individuals. Study at large: There were three CD4 naive, three CD4 memory, two CD8 naive and one CD8 memory plates per donor.

Study results and limitations: Rarefaction indicated that sorted-subset sequencing remained incomplete although depth was large.

With 1 base clipped from V and 4 bases from J, the junction kept 2 bases outside the gene matches. Germline V CDR1 and CDR2: SGHTA, FQGNSA. CDR3 length equals 15 residues. The origin of this receptor is a man between 18 and 29 years old in good health. Sequencing was performed on naive CD4+ T cells sorted from blood. The subset: CD45RA+ positively selected. The chain couples TRBV7-2 to TRBJ2-1, with 9 nucleotides matching TRBD1. Written as DNA, the CDR3 is TGTGCCAGCAGCTTAGTTGGGACAGGGTACAATGAGCAGTTCTTC. Protein: CASSLVGTGYNEQFF.